These 4 T cell receptor beta chains came from one sample sequenced in a study of T cells in Graves' hyperthyroidism and ophthalmopathy (dated by TCRdb to the late 2010s). Library method: multiplex PCR. Instrument on record: Illumina HiSeq 2000. TCR beta CDR3 regions were amplified from RNA transcripts. The TCR CDR3 was subjected to a first round of RT-PCR using the HTBI primer set and the Qiagen OneStep RT-PCR kit. Through fastp at Q25 and MiXCR, TCRdb rebuilt clones from the public reads, retaining in-frame beta chains. Each entry is one CDR3 protein sequence, shown with its most common DNA and genes. This sample lists around 660,000 distinct CDR3 sequences; less than 45% were detected once. Of the sample, more than 7% is held by the ten largest clones. Specimen: peripheral blood or thyroid tissue (not recorded which). The receptors were sampled from an adult man with Graves' disease, either hyperthyroidism or ophthalmopathy (not recorded which).

A few counts support this clonotype. This chain connects TRBV7-9 to TRBJ1-1, with unresolved D. V shed 1 base and J shed 4 bases, with 10 bases lying between them. This CDR3 has 14 amino acids. Germline CDR1 and CDR2: SEHNR and FQNEAQ (reference sequence). The CDR3 loop is CASSLDQFSTEAFF. Here the CDR3 DNA reads TGTGCCAGCAGCTTAGACCAGTTTAGCACTGAAGCTTTCTTT.

This clonotype has a single count. The chain is built from TRBV13 and TRBJ2-2; 7 bases are a match to TRBD2. Germline trimming cut 6 bases from V and 4 bases from J; bases unmatched to any gene: 8. CDR1 is PRHDT and CDR2 is FYEKMQ in the germline V gene (reference sequence). CDR3 length equals 15 residues. This CDR3 is CASSQRGGGTGELFF. CDR3 DNA sequence: TGTGCCAGCAGTCAGCGGGGCGGCGGCACCGGGGAGCTGTTTTTT.

The chain couples TRBV29-1 to TRBJ2-7; D perhaps matches TRBD2 (6 bases). Trimming cost V 7 bases and J 2 bases, with 9 bases left between them. This CDR3 is 11 amino acids long. Germline V lookup: CDR1 SQVTM, CDR2 ANQGSEA. The CDR3 here is CSGGVAYEQYF. In DNA form, the CDR3 reads TGCAGCGGCGGGGTTGCCTACGAGCAGTACTTC.

The V call is TRBV25-1, the J call TRBJ2-7, with 11 bases lining up with TRBD2. The germline V gene encodes CDR1 MGHDK and CDR2 SYGVNS. V lost 5 bases and J lost 6; bases outside the gene matches: 6. CDR3 length: 14 amino acids. As DNA, the CDR3 is TGTGCCAGCAGTCCACTAGCGGGGGCTGGCGAGCAGTACTTC. It translates to CASSPLAGAGEQYF.